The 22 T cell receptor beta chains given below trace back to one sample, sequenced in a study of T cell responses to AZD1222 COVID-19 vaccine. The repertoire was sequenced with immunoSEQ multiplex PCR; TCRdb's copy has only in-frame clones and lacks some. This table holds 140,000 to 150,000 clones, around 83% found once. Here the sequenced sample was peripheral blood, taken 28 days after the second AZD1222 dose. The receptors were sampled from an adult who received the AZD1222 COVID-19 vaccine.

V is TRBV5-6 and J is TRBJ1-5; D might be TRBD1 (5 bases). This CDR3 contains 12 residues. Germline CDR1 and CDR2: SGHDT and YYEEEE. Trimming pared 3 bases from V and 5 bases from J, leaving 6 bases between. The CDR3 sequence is CASSSRDQPQHF. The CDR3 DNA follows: TGTGCCAGCAGCTCCAGGGATCAGCCCCAGCATTTT.

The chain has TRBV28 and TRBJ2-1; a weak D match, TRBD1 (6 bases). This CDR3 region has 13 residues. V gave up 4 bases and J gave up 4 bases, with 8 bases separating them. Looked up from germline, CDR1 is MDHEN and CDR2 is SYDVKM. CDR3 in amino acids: CASSWTDYNEQFF. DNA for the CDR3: TGTGCCAGCAGTTGGACAGATTACAATGAGCAGTTCTTC.

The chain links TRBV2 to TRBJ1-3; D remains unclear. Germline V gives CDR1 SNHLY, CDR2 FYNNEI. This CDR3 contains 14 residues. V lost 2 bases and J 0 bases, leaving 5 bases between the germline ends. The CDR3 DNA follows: TGTGCCAGCAGTGAAACAGTCTCTGGAAACACCATATATTTT. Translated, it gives CASSETVSGNTIYF. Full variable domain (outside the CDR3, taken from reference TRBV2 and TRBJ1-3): EPEVTQTPSHQVTQMGQEVILRCVPISNHLYFYWYRQILGQKVEFLVSFYNNEISEKSEIFDDQFSVERPDGSNFTLKIRSTKLEDSAMYFCASSETVSGNTIYFGEGSWLTVV.

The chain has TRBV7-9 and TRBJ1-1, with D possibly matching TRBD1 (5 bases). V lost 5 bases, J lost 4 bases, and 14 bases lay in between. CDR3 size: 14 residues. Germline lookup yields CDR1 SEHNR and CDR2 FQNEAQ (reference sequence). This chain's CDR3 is CASSPSGGGTEAFF. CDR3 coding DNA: TGTGCCAGCAGCCCGAGCGGGGGAGGCACTGAAGCTTTCTTT.

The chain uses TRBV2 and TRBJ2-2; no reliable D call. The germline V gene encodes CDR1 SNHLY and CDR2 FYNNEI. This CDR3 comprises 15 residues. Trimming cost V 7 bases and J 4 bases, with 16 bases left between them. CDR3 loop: CASTEARRGTGELFF. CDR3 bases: TGTGCCAGCACCGAAGCGCGGAGAGGCACCGGGGAGCTGTTTTTT.

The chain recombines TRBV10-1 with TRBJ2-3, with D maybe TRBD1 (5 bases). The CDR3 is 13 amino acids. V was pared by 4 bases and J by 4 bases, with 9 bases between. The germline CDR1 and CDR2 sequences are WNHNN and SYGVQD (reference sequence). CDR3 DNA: TGCGCCAGCAGTGGTTTGGGGCCAGATACGCAGTATTTT. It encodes CASSGLGPDTQYF.

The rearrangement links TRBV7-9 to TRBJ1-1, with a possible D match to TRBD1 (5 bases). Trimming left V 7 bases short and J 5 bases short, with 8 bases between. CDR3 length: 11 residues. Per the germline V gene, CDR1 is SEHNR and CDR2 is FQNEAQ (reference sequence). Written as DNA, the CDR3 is TGTGCCAGCACCCAGGGAACTGAAGCTTTCTTT. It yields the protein CASTQGTEAFF.

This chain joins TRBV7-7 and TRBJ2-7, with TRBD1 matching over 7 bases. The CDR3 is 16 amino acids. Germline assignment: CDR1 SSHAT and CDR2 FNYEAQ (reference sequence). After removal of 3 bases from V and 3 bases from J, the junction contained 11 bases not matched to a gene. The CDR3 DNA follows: TGTGCCAGCAGCTTTAGAAGGCAGGGGGACCACTACGAGCAGTACTTC. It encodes CASSFRRQGDHYEQYF.

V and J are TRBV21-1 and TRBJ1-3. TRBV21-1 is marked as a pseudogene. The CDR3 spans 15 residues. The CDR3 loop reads CASSKGWSERNTIYF. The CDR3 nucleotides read TGTGCCAGCAGCAAAGGGTGGTCGGAAAGAAACACCATATATTTT.

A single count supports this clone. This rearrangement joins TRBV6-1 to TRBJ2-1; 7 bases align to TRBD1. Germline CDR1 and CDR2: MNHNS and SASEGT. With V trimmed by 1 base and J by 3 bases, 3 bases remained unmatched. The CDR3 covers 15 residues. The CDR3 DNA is TGTGCCAGCAGTGAAGACAGGGGTTACTACAATGAGCAGTTCTTC. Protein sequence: CASSEDRGYYNEQFF.

The CDR3 loop reads CASSSKGGNTEAFF. CDR3 nucleotides: TGTGCCAGCAGCTCAAAGGGGGGGAACACTGAAGCTTTCTTT. V is TRBV7-9 and J is TRBJ1-1; possible D gene TRBD1, 6 bases. The ends were cut back, 4 bases at V and 1 base at J, with 10 bases in the middle. The CDR3 is 14 amino acids. CDR1 is SEHNR and CDR2 is FQNEAQ in the germline V gene (reference sequence).

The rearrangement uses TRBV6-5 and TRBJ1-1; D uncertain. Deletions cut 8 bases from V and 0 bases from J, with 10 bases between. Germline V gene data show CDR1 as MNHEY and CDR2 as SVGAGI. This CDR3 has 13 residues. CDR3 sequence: CASLITMNTEAFF. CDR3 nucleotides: TGTGCCAGCCTCATAACCATGAACACTGAAGCTTTCTTT.

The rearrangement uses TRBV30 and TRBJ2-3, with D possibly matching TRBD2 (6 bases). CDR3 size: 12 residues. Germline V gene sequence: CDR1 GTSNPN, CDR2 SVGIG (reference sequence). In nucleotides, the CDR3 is TGTGCACACAGATTAACGGGGGTTACGCAGTATTTT. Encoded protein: CAHRLTGVTQYF.

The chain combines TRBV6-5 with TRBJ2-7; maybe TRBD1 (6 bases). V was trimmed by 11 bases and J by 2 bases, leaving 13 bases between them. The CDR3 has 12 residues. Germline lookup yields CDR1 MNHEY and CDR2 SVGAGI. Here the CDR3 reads CACTTGTYEQYF. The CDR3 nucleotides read TGTGCCTGCACCACAGGGACCTACGAGCAGTACTTC.

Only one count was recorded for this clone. CDR3 bases: TGTGCCAGCAGCACCCAACAGGGGCCCTATGGCTACACCTTC. Its protein product is CASSTQQGPYGYTF. The V gene is TRBV9, the J gene TRBJ1-2, with 7 bases identical to TRBD1. The germline V gene encodes CDR1 SGDLS and CDR2 YYNGEE. The CDR3 is 14 amino acids. Unmatched junction bases numbered 7, after V lost 4 bases and J lost 4 bases.

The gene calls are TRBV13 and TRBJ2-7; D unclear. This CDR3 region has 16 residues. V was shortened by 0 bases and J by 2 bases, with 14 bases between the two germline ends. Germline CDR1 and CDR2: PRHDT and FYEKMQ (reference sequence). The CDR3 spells CASSLGLSSPAYEQYF. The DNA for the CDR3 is TGTGCCAGCAGCTTAGGACTCTCTAGTCCGGCCTACGAGCAGTACTTC.

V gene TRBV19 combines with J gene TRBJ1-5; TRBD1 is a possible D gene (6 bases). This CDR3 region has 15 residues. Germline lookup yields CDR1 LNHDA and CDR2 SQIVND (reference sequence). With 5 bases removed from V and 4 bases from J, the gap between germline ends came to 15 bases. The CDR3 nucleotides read TGTGCCAGTAGTGCTCAGGGGAGAGGTAATCAGCCCCAGCATTTT. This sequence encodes CASSAQGRGNQPQHF.

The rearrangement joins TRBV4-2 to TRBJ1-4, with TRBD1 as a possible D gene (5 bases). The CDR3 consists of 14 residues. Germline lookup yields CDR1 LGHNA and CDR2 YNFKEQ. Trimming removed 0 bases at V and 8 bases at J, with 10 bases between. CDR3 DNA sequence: TGTGCCAGCAGCCAAGACCCGGGGACGGAAAAACTGTTTTTT. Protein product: CASSQDPGTEKLFF.

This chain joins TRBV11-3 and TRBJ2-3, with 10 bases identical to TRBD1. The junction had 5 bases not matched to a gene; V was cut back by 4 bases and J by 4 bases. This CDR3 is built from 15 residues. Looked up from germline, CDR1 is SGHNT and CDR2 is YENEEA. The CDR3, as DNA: TGTGCCAGCAGCTCACGGACAGGGGGGGCAGATACGCAGTATTTT. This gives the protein CASSSRTGGADTQYF. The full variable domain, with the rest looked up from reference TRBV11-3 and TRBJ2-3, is EAGVVQSPRYKIIEKKQPVAFWCNPISGHNTLYWYLQNLGQGPELLIRYENEEAVDDSQLPKDRFSAERLKGVDSTLKIQPAELGDSAVYLCASSSRTGGADTQYFGPGTRLTVL.

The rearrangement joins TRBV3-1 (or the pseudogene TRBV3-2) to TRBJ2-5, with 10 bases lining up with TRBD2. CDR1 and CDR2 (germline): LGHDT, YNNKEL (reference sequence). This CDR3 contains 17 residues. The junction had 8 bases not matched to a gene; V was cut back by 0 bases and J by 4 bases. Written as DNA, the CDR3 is TGTGCCAGCAGCCAAGATCTGTCTAGCGGGAGAAGAGAGACCCAGTACTTC. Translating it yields CASSQDLSSGRRETQYF.

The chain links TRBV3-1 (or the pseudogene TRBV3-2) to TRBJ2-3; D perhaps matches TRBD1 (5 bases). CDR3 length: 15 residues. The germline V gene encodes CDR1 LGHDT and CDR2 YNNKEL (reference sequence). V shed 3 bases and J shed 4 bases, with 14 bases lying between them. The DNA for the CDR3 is TGTGCCAGCAGCCACCCAGGGTCTGGGCCAGATACGCAGTATTTT. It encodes CASSHPGSGPDTQYF.

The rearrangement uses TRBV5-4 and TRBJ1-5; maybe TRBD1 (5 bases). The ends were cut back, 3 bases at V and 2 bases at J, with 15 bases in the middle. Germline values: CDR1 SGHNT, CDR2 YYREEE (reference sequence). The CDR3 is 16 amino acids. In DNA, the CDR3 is TGTGCCAGCAGCTACCGGGGTCAGGGAGGCAATCAGCCCCAGCATTTT. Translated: CASSYRGQGGNQPQHF.